The rows below give T cell receptor beta chains drawn from one sample of a study of T-cell memory formation after mild COVID-19. TCRdb reanalysed the 5' RACE reads using MiXCR and keeps one entry per CDR3 protein. The sample holds about 260,000 distinct CDR3 sequences, over 7% seen once. Sample: PBMCs or a T cell subset sorted from them (not recorded which). Every receptor here comes from a man aged 18 to 29 who had mild COVID-19 (a few samples of this study predate the infection). Cell type and time point are not known. CDR3s include the opening cysteine and the closing phenylalanine or tryptophan. A D gene is named only where the DNA matches it firmly. The size entry is marked missing in some rows and otherwise reads once, few, many or a size class.

CDR3aa	CDR3nt	d_gene	v_gene	j_gene	abundance
CATQKGGADGELFF	TGTGCCACCCAAAAAGGGGGGGCGGACGGGGAGCTGTTTTTT	.	TRBV5-4	TRBJ2-2	many
CASSLPASGGIEQFF	TGTGCCAGCAGCTTACCGGCTAGCGGAGGCATTGAGCAGTTCTTC	TRBD2	TRBV11-2	TRBJ2-1	.
CASSLMGLETQYF	TGCGCCAGCAGCTTGATGGGTCTAGAGACCCAGTACTTC	.	TRBV5-1	TRBJ2-5	.
CASSLDGAWDEQFF	TGTGCCAGCAGCTTAGACGGTGCCTGGGATGAGCAGTTCTTC	.	TRBV7-8	TRBJ2-1	.
CASSLGGGAWADTQYF	TGTGCCAGCAGCTTAGGTGGGGGGGCATGGGCAGATACGCAGTATTTT	.	TRBV7-2	TRBJ2-3	many
CASSLDRRGQPQHF	TGTGCCAGCAGTTTAGACCGGCGTGGGCAGCCCCAGCATTTT	.	TRBV28	TRBJ1-5	few
CASSLQGWPQHF	TGTGCCAGCAGCTTACAGGGATGGCCCCAGCATTTT	.	TRBV7-9	TRBJ1-5	few
CSAPGAAGPYNEQFF	TGCAGTGCTCCCGGGGCAGCGGGCCCCTACAATGAGCAGTTCTTC	.	TRBV20-1	TRBJ2-1	few
CASSLLIGYYNEQFF	TGTGCCAGCAGCTTGCTTATCGGATACTACAATGAGCAGTTCTTC	.	TRBV5-5	TRBJ2-1	few
CASTEIYGYTF	TGTGCCAGCACAGAGATCTATGGCTACACCTTC	.	TRBV2	TRBJ1-2	.
CASSWGLVNTGELFF	TGTGCCAGCAGCTGGGGACTAGTGAACACCGGGGAGCTGTTTTTT	TRBD2	TRBV7-3	TRBJ2-2	few
CASSPLPSGDNQPQHF	TGTGCCAGCTCACCTCTCCCCTCGGGAGACAATCAGCCCCAGCATTTT	.	TRBV18	TRBJ1-5	.
CASSESPRTGMGYGYTF	TGTGCCAGCAGTGAAAGCCCTCGGACAGGGATGGGCTATGGCTACACCTTC	TRBD1	TRBV2	TRBJ1-2	few
CAISGTGPTDTQYF	TGTGCCATCAGCGGGACAGGGCCCACAGATACGCAGTATTTT	TRBD1	TRBV10-3	TRBJ2-3	.
CASSFAAENEQFF	TGTGCCAGCAGCTTTGCGGCGGAGAATGAGCAGTTCTTC	.	TRBV7-9	TRBJ2-1	few
CASGIPFNYGYTF	TGTGCCAGCGGTATCCCATTCAACTATGGCTACACCTTC	.	TRBV7-9	TRBJ1-2	few
CATTAGTYTDTQYF	TGTGCCACCACTGCCGGGACCTACACAGATACGCAGTATTTT	.	TRBV10-3	TRBJ2-3	.
CASSWGQTNTGELFF	TGTGCCAGCAGCTGGGGACAAACGAACACCGGGGAGCTGTTTTTT	.	TRBV7-6	TRBJ2-2	few
CASRETWGPYEQYF	TGTGCCAGCAGAGAAACGTGGGGTCCATACGAGCAGTACTTC	.	TRBV6-5	TRBJ2-7	.
CAISRDRYNSPLHF	TGTGCCATCAGCCGGGACAGATATAATTCACCCCTCCACTTT	TRBD1	TRBV10-3	TRBJ1-6	once
CASSQERGGQRTSRAQYF	TGCGCCAGCAGCCAAGAGAGGGGGGGGCAGAGAACGAGTCGGGCGCAGTATTTT	.	TRBV4-3	TRBJ2-3	.
CASSQRSGVPDTQYF	TGTGCCAGCAGCCAAAGGAGCGGGGTCCCTGATACGCAGTATTTT	TRBD2	TRBV4-2	TRBJ2-3	many
CASTAGTYEQYF	TGTGCCAGCACCGCCGGGACCTACGAGCAGTACTTC	.	TRBV21-1	TRBJ2-7	.
CATSDGGYGANVLTF	TGTGCCACCAGCGACGGTGGTTATGGGGCCAACGTCCTGACTTTC	.	TRBV15	TRBJ2-6	few
CASSDRKQGVGGYTF	TGTGCCAGCAGCGACAGAAAACAGGGGGTTGGTGGCTACACCTTC	TRBD1	TRBV9	TRBJ1-2	few
CASSPTRTGTPYNEQFF	TGTGCCAGCAGTCCGACCAGGACAGGGACGCCCTACAATGAGCAGTTCTTC	TRBD1	TRBV12-3/TRBV12-4	TRBJ2-1	many
CASSLGLGYNSPLHF	TGTGCCAGCAGCTTAGGCTTGGGTTATAATTCACCCCTCCACTTT	.	TRBV7-9	TRBJ1-6	many
CSVEAPAEGRSYEQYF	TGCAGCGTTGAGGCGCCAGCGGAAGGCCGCTCCTACGAGCAGTACTTC	.	TRBV29-1	TRBJ2-7	.
CASSLWGLVSDTQYF	TGTGCCAGCAGTTTATGGGGACTAGTTTCTGATACGCAGTATTTT	TRBD2	TRBV12-3/TRBV12-4	TRBJ2-3	few
CASRTERGGPYEQYF	TGTGCCAGCAGAACGGAGCGGGGGGGCCCCTACGAGCAGTACTTC	TRBD2	TRBV7-9	TRBJ2-7	.
CASSPTGQVVAGELFF	TGTGCCAGCAGCCCTACCGGCCAGGTGGTGGCCGGGGAGCTGTTTTTT	.	TRBV7-9	TRBJ2-2	few
CASSQDGNIQYF	TGCGCCAGCAGCCAAGATGGTAACATTCAGTACTTC	.	TRBV4-1	TRBJ2-4	many
CASSSQNEQFF	TGCGCCAGCAGCTCGCAGAATGAGCAGTTCTTC	.	TRBV5-1	TRBJ2-1	many
CASSQRDTFTGELYF	TGTGCCAGCAGCCAACGGGACACCTTCACCGGGGAGCTGTATTTT	.	TRBV6-5	TRBJ2-2	.
CASSFLAVEQFF	TGTGCCAGCAGTTTCCTAGCGGTTGAGCAGTTCTTC	TRBD2	TRBV6-2/TRBV6-3	TRBJ2-1	.
CASRAGLAQTTQYF	TGTGCCAGCAGGGCGGGTTTGGCCCAAACGACCCAGTACTTC	.	TRBV7-2	TRBJ2-5	.
CASVAGGAGGRTDTQYF	TGCGCCAGCGTAGCCGGCGGAGCGGGGGGCCGCACAGATACGCAGTATTTT	TRBD2	TRBV4-1	TRBJ2-3	.
CASSPGQGEAGELFF	TGTGCCAGCAGTCCGGGACAGGGTGAAGCCGGGGAGCTGTTTTTT	TRBD1	TRBV12-3/TRBV12-4	TRBJ2-2	many
CSVNQGQTNTEAFF	TGCAGCGTAAACCAGGGACAGACGAACACTGAAGCTTTCTTT	TRBD1	TRBV29-1	TRBJ1-1	few
CASSAGWEDTQYF	TGTGCCAGCAGTGCGGGGTGGGAAGATACGCAGTATTTT	.	TRBV2	TRBJ2-3	many
CASSPRGAEETQYF	TGTGCCAGCAGCCCCCGGGGGGCTGAGGAGACCCAGTACTTC	.	TRBV7-8	TRBJ2-5	few
CASSDPQHPEPLHF	TGTGCCAGCAGTGACCCCCAACATCCCGAACCCCTCCACTTT	.	TRBV25-1	TRBJ1-6	few